Each of the 6 T cell receptor beta chains below was sequenced from the same sample in a study of T-cell memory formation after mild COVID-19. MiXCR was run by TCRdb on the 5' RACE reads, yielding one entry per CDR3 protein. Of 85,000 to 120,000 distinct CDR3 sequences in the sample, about 17% are singletons; the top ten hold 28%. Sequenced material: PBMCs or a T cell subset sorted from them (not recorded which). The receptors shown here come from an adult woman who had mild COVID-19 (a few samples of this study predate the infection). Cell type and time point are not known.

The CDR3 reads CASSVGGGVSEQYF. The CDR3 DNA reads as TGTGCCAGCAGCGTAGGGGGCGGTGTCAGCGAGCAGTACTTC. V usage is TRBV9 and J usage is TRBJ2-7, with a possible D match to TRBD1 (5 bases). V was trimmed by 0 bases and J by 6 bases, leaving 13 bases between them. CDR1 is SGDLS, CDR2 YYNGEE, per germline. There are 14 residues in the CDR3.

The sample holds many counts of this clonotype. Germline and junction disagree at one end, which may indicate a read error. The V call is TRBV7-7, the J call TRBJ2-3, with D possibly matching TRBD2 (7 bases). Germline CDR1 is SSHAT and CDR2 is FNYEAQ (reference sequence). The CDR3 is made up of 15 amino acids. The CDR3 nucleotides are TGTGCTAGCAGCCGGGGGGACACGGGAAGGGATACGCAGTATTTT. It is translated as CASSRGDTGRDTQYF.

The rearrangement uses TRBV7-6 and TRBJ2-1; 7 nucleotides line up with TRBD2. The V gene end was trimmed by 5 bases and the J gene end by 6 bases; junction bases not matched to a gene: 7. The CDR3 spans 14 residues. The germline V gene encodes CDR1 SGHVS and CDR2 FNYEAQ. CDR3 protein: CASSLGRGFNEQFF. The CDR3 nucleotides read TGTGCCAGCAGCCTAGGGAGGGGCTTCAATGAGCAGTTCTTC.

In this sample, this clonotype turned up a few times. The chain combines TRBV4-3 with TRBJ1-6; possibly TRBD1 for D (5 bases). The CDR3 extends over 15 amino acids. Trimming took off 0 bases at V and 7 bases at J, with 10 bases between the two ends. The V gene's germline CDR1 is LGHNA and CDR2 YSLEER. In nucleotides, the CDR3 is TGCGCCAGCAGCCAAGAGGGGGTTTGGAATTCACCCCTCCACTTT. It encodes CASSQEGVWNSPLHF.

The genes are TRBV6-5 and TRBJ2-7; D is ambiguous. V was trimmed by 3 bases and J by 5 bases, leaving 8 bases between them. The germline CDR1 and CDR2 sequences are MNHEY and SVGAGI. The CDR3 contains 12 residues. CDR3 residues: CASSYSEDEQYF. Here the CDR3 DNA reads TGTGCCAGCAGTTATTCCGAGGACGAGCAGTACTTC.

The V gene is TRBV9, the J gene TRBJ1-5, with D uncertain. The CDR3 loop spans 14 amino acids. Germline CDR1 SGDLS, CDR2 YYNGEE. V lost 0 bases, J lost 0 bases, and 4 bases lay in between. The CDR3 coding sequence is TGTGCCAGCAGCGTAGCGAGTAGCAATCAGCCCCAGCATTTT. Protein: CASSVASSNQPQHF.